This TCR beta chain was identified in a study of siplizumab effects on memory and regulatory T cells. Germline CDR1 is MNHNS and CDR2 is SASEGT. V shed 4 bases and J shed 1 base, with 8 bases lying between them. This CDR3 region has 13 residues. Findings and caveats of the study: Under siplizumab, an average around 64% of mappable alloreactive CD4+ clones were Treg-derived, compared with more than 25% in controls. Naive T cells looked more diverse than memory cells, and they looked like major contributors to the alloresponse. Phenotypic classification as naive or memory proved unattainable for roughly 75-97% of proliferating CD4+ or CD8+ clones.

Profiled with immunoSEQ multiplex PCR; TCRdb holds only in-frame clones, not every one. The sample carries roughly 7,100 clones, about a third recorded once. This clone was counted only a few times. Its antigen is undetermined. The mixed lymphocyte reaction cells were cocultured at 37°C for roughly six days. The chain has TRBV6-1 and TRBJ2-7; D not resolved. The specimen sequenced was CFSE-low (dividing) CD8+ T cells sorted from an allogeneic mixed lymphocyte reaction. The receptor comes from a human donor in good health; the cells came from an allogeneic mixed lymphocyte reaction. The CDR3 is CASSGLGSYEQYF. Here the CDR3 DNA reads TGTGCCAGCAGTGGTTTGGGATCCTACGAGCAGTACTTC.